This TCR beta chain comes out of a study of blood T cell repertoires in COVID-19. Study-wide context: Donors in the United States, Italy and Spain gave samples during acute or convalescent COVID-19. The analysed material was cDNA or gDNA that came from T cells, B-cell-depleted T cells, or PBMCs.

From germline, CDR1 is SGHDN and CDR2 FVKESK. V lost 3 bases to trimming and J lost 5 bases; unmatched junction nucleotides: 7. This CDR3 comprises 14 residues. Per the authors' pipeline: Reference gene primer amplification gave estimated nucleated cell counts. The method was immunoSEQ multiplex PCR; TCRdb's version includes in-frame clones alone and lacks a portion of them. The DNA gave D and trimming, while V, J and clone size come from that table. The sample lists around 620,000 clones; about 90% were seen once. The gene calls are TRBV14 and TRBJ2-7; 7 positions agree with TRBD2. The clonotype comes from a woman under 30 with acute or convalescent COVID-19. Sequenced input: peripheral blood. The CDR3 region has the DNA TGTGCCAGCAGCCATCGAGGGAGGGCAAACGAGCAGTACTTC. Amino acid sequence: CASSHRGRANEQYF.